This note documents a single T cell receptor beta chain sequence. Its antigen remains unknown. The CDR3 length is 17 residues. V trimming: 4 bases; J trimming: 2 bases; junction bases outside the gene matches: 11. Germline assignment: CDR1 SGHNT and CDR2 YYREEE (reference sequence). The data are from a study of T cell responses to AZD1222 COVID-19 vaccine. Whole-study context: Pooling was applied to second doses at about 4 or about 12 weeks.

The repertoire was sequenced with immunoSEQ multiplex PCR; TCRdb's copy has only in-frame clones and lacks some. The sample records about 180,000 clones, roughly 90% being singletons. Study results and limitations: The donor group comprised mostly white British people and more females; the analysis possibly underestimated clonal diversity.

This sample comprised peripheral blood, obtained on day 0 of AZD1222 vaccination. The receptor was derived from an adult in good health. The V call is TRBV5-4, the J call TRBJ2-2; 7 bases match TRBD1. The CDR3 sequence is CASSRTQGRYNTGELFF. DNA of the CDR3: TGTGCCAGCAGCCGAACACAGGGGAGATATAACACCGGGGAGCTGTTTTTT.